The 25 T cell receptor beta chains below were found in one sample sequenced in a study of metastatic and nonmetastatic thyroid tumors (dated by TCRdb to the early 2020s). Receptors were amplified or captured by PCR. The sequencer listed for this sample is Illumina HiSeq 4000. TCRdb redid the processing of the public reads, applying fastp at Q25 and MiXCR, and retained in-frame beta chains. The sample table lists approximately 32,000 clones, 18% of them with a count of one. The ten largest clones add up to 10% of the sample. No patient had received any treatment before thyroid surgery. The sequencing sample was made of blood. The source of these receptors is a female donor with papillary thyroid cancer or a benign thyroid nodule (not recorded which). Some clones in this sample may be carry-over from other donors' samples.

This clone was seen ten or more times. The chain is built from TRBV3-1 and TRBJ2-5; TRBD2 matches at 9 bases. V lost 4 bases and J lost 7; bases outside the gene matches: 16. The CDR3 runs 17 residues. Germline assignment: CDR1 LGHDT and CDR2 YNNKEL (reference sequence). CDR3 loop: CASSPWRGRGGPGTQYF. For the CDR3, the DNA is TGTGCCAGCAGCCCCTGGCGCGGGCGGGGGGGCCCGGGGACCCAGTACTTC.

At least ten counts were recorded for this clone. V usage is TRBV5-1 and J usage is TRBJ2-1; possibly TRBD1 for D (6 bases). CDR3 size: 15 residues. CDR1 and CDR2 from the germline V gene are SGHRS and YFSETQ. Trimming removed 3 bases from V and 12 bases from J, with 22 bases in between. The DNA for the CDR3 is TGCGCCAGCAGCTCCCAAGGGGCTACAGGGTCCGGGCAGTTCTTC. It codes for CASSSQGATGSGQFF.

This clone was detected many times. The chain carries TRBV11-2 and TRBJ2-7; D is unclear. Deletions cut 1 base from V and 2 bases from J, with 12 bases between. CDR3 length equals 15 residues. Per the germline V gene, CDR1 is SGHAT and CDR2 is FQNNGV. CDR3 DNA: TGTGCCAGCAGCTTAGCCAGCACAGTCGCCTACGAGCAGTACTTC. Residues: CASSLASTVAYEQYF.

This rearrangement joins TRBV19 to TRBJ1-1; the D is unclear. Trimming took off 6 bases at V and 3 bases at J, with 5 bases between the two ends. Germline lookup yields CDR1 LNHDA and CDR2 SQIVND (reference sequence). This CDR3 region has 11 residues. CDR3 DNA: TGTGCCAGTAGGTTGGACACTGAAGCTTTCTTT. Amino acids: CASRLDTEAFF.

The V gene is TRBV4-1, the J gene TRBJ1-1; D is uncertain. The CDR3 runs to 12 residues. From germline, CDR1 is MGHRA and CDR2 YSYEKL. V was cut by 4 bases and J by 6 bases, with 9 bases left in between. CDR3 bases: TGCGCCAGCAGCCGGACGGGTGCTGAAGCTTTCTTT. Encoded protein: CASSRTGAEAFF.

In the case of this clone: This may stem from a read error, because a much larger clone lies one nucleotide away. The rearrangement uses TRBV18 and TRBJ1-1, with D possibly matching TRBD1 (5 bases). The CDR3 extends over 14 amino acids. Germline lookup yields CDR1 KGHSH and CDR2 LQKENI. Trimming removed 3 bases at V and 0 bases at J, with 8 bases between. The CDR3 sequence is CASSPSGMNTEAFF. In DNA form, the CDR3 reads TGTGCCAGCTCACCGTCAGGGATGAACACTGAAGCTTTCTTT.

This clone was recorded a few times. The genes are TRBV19 and TRBJ1-5; 9 nucleotides align to TRBD1. Germline-derived CDR1 and CDR2 are LNHDA and SQIVND (reference sequence). The trim removed 4 bases at V and 6 bases at J, leaving 1 base unmatched. The CDR3 extends over 13 amino acids. The CDR3 region has the DNA TGTGCCAGTAGTACGACAGGGGGTCAGCCCCAGCATTTT. Amino acid sequence: CASSTTGGQPQHF.

In this sample, this clone turned up many times. DNA for the CDR3: TGTGCCAGCATGAGAGTAGGCTTGACTGAAGCTTTCTTT. Translation gives CASMRVGLTEAFF. The chain carries TRBV28 and TRBJ1-1; D gene uncertain. V shed 7 bases and J shed 5 bases, with 14 bases lying between them. The germline gives CDR1 MDHEN, CDR2 SYDVKM. The CDR3 extends over 13 amino acids.

This chain joins TRBV20-1 and TRBJ2-7; the match to TRBD2 covers 12 bases. CDR1 is DFQATT, CDR2 SNEGSKA, per germline (reference sequence). The ends lost 6 bases at V and 7 bases at J; junction bases unmatched: 13. The CDR3 sequence is 15 residues long. The CDR3 DNA reads as TGCAGTGCCCTCCGGCTAGCGGGGGGGCCAGGAGAGCAGTACTTC. This codes for CSALRLAGGPGEQYF.

This chain links TRBV5-1 with TRBJ2-3, with D hard to call. The germline V gene encodes CDR1 SGHRS and CDR2 YFSETQ. This CDR3 comprises 16 residues. The V end was cut by 0 bases, the J end by 2 bases, with 13 bases between. CDR3 in DNA: TGCGCCAGCAGCTTGGGGCCAGCGCGATCCACAGATACGCAGTATTTT. Amino acid sequence: CASSLGPARSTDTQYF.

This sequence joins TRBV20-1 and TRBJ2-7; possibly TRBD2 for D (6 bases). The CDR3 runs 15 residues. Germline V lookup: CDR1 DFQATT, CDR2 SNEGSKA (reference sequence). Between the trimmed V and J ends, which lost 2 bases and 0 bases, there was a span of 14 bases. CDR3 region: CSARWISGVSYEQYF. The DNA of the CDR3 is TGCAGTGCTAGATGGATATCGGGAGTCTCCTACGAGCAGTACTTC.

The genes are TRBV5-1 and TRBJ1-2; D gene uncertain. The CDR3 is 15 amino acids. The V end was cut by 2 bases, the J end by 6 bases, with 17 bases between. The germline CDR1 and CDR2 sequences are SGHRS and YFSETQ. CDR3 sequence: CASSFYSEGGDGYTF. CDR3 nucleotide sequence: TGCGCCAGCAGCTTCTATAGTGAGGGTGGGGATGGCTACACCTTC.

J is TRBJ1-2 and V is TRBV11-2; tentative D call: TRBD1 (6 bases). Germline assignment: CDR1 SGHAT and CDR2 FQNNGV. This CDR3 region has 15 residues. Trimming removed 0 bases from V and 3 bases from J, with 11 bases in between. CDR3 DNA sequence: TGTGCCAGCAGCTTAGATGGCAGGGGTGACTATGGCTACACCTTC. It yields the protein CASSLDGRGDYGYTF.

This clone has ten or more counts. The rearrangement links TRBV9 to TRBJ1-6; 7 bases fit TRBD1. The junction had 8 bases not matched to a gene; V was cut back by 4 bases and J by 7 bases. The CDR3 loop spans 15 amino acids. The germline V gene encodes CDR1 SGDLS and CDR2 YYNGEE. CDR3 nucleotides: TGTGCCAGCAGCCCTACGGCACAGGGGAATTCACCCCTCCACTTT. Translation: CASSPTAQGNSPLHF.

The V gene is TRBV11-2, the J gene TRBJ1-2, with a weak D call TRBD1 (5 bases). Germline CDR1 and CDR2: SGHAT and FQNNGV. This CDR3 comprises 19 residues. Deletions cut 5 bases from V and 5 bases from J, with 30 bases between. The CDR3, as DNA: TGTGCCAGCAGCCCGCGACGGACTGTTCTGCCCGAGGGACGTTATGGCTACACCTTC. This gives the protein CASSPRRTVLPEGRYGYTF. Complete variable domain (other parts from reference TRBV11-2 and TRBJ1-2): EAGVAQSPRYKIIEKRQSVAFWCNPISGHATLYWYQQILGQGPKLLIQFQNNGVVDDSQLPKDRFSAERLKGVDSTLKIQPAKLEDSAVYLCASSPRRTVLPEGRYGYTFGSGTRLTVV.

The chain couples TRBV11-1 to TRBJ2-7, with unresolved D. The CDR3 consists of 13 residues. Trimming left V 0 bases short and J 5 bases short, with 8 bases between. Germline CDR1 SGHAT, CDR2 FQDESV (reference sequence). The CDR3 DNA reads as TGTGCCAGCAGCTTAGCTGGCAGCCACGAGCAGTACTTC. This gives the protein CASSLAGSHEQYF.

Of note for this clone: Since a much larger clone is just one base distant, this may be a read error. The chain carries TRBV7-9 and TRBJ2-5; D gene ambiguous. This CDR3 has 17 residues. Germline V lookup: CDR1 SEHNR, CDR2 FQNEAQ (reference sequence). In nucleotides, the CDR3 is TGTGCCGGCAGCTTGGATCTCGGGTTTCAGGTACAAGAGACCCAGTACTTC. It codes for CAGSLDLGFQVQETQYF.

This clone was detected many times. The chain carries TRBV18 and TRBJ2-3; D call uncertain. The V end was cut by 3 bases, the J end by 4 bases, with 20 bases between. CDR3 length: 17 amino acids. From germline, CDR1 is KGHSH and CDR2 LQKENI. The CDR3, as DNA: TGTGCCAGCTCACCTTACGTCACGGCTGGCCGCGCAGATACGCAGTATTTT. Protein sequence: CASSPYVTAGRADTQYF. The full variable domain, rest sourced from reference TRBV18 and TRBJ2-3, is NAGVMQNPRHLVRRRGQEARLRCSPMKGHSHVYWYRQLPEEGLKFMVYLQKENIIDESGMPKERFSAEFPKEGPSILRIQQVVRGDSAAYFCASSPYVTAGRADTQYFGPGTRLTVL.

This clone has ten or more counts. V usage is TRBV3-1 and J usage is TRBJ1-5, with a weak D call TRBD1 (5 bases). The V and J ends lost 1 base and 1 base respectively, with 11 bases between them. Per the germline V gene, CDR1 is LGHDT and CDR2 is YNNKEL (reference sequence). The CDR3 is 16 residues long. CDR3 in DNA: TGTGCCAGCAGCCAAGGGCGGGGCGGGAGCAATCAGCCCCAGCATTTT. Translation gives CASSQGRGGSNQPQHF.

This clone appeared many times. This chain uses TRBV4-2 with TRBJ1-2, with 8 bases aligning to TRBD1. V trimming: 4 bases; J trimming: 7 bases; junction bases outside the gene matches: 5. Germline V gene data show CDR1 as LGHNA and CDR2 as YNFKEQ. The CDR3 spans 13 residues. CDR3: CASSPDDRGGYTF. DNA of the CDR3: TGTGCCAGCAGCCCTGATGACAGGGGTGGCTACACCTTC.

This clone was counted many times. The chain couples TRBV2 to TRBJ1-1; D gene uncertain. Germline CDR1 and CDR2: SNHLY and FYNNEI. This CDR3 is 11 amino acids long. V gave up 9 bases and J gave up 11 bases, with 16 bases separating them. The chain's CDR3 is CARTTVVDAFF. The CDR3 DNA reads as TGTGCCAGAACAACTGTCGTAGACGCTTTCTTT.

This clone was observed a handful of times. The chain is built from TRBV28 and TRBJ2-7; 8 bases align to TRBD2. The V gene end was trimmed by 1 base and the J gene end by 5 bases; junction bases not matched to a gene: 13. Germline CDR1 and CDR2: MDHEN and SYDVKM. CDR3 length: 17 amino acids. CDR3 bases: TGTGCCAGCAGTTTATCCCTTCTACGGGGGGGTATCCACGAGCAGTACTTC. It specifies CASSLSLLRGGIHEQYF.

The V gene is TRBV5-1, the J gene TRBJ1-2, with 7 bases that match TRBD1. In germline, CDR1 is SGHRS, CDR2 YFSETQ. The CDR3 spans 14 residues. The ends lost 0 bases at V and 4 bases at J; junction bases unmatched: 3. CDR3 residues: CASSLAGQSYGYTF. Here the CDR3 DNA reads TGCGCCAGCAGCTTGGCGGGACAGTCCTATGGCTACACCTTC.

This clone was counted ten times or more. The CDR3 loop reads CASSRGAADYGYTF. CDR3 DNA sequence: TGTGCCAGCAGTCGCGGGGCGGCGGATTATGGCTACACCTTC. The chain links TRBV2 to TRBJ1-2, with a possible D match to TRBD1 (5 bases). Germline lookup yields CDR1 SNHLY and CDR2 FYNNEI. The CDR3 length is 14 residues. Trimming cost V 5 bases and J 5 bases, with 15 bases left between them.

The V and J genes are TRBV24-1 and TRBJ2-1; 13 bases agree with TRBD2. This CDR3 region has 21 residues. The germline V gene has CDR1 KGHDR and CDR2 SFDVKD. The trim removed 1 base at V and 5 bases at J, leaving 16 bases unmatched. The CDR3 coding sequence is TGTGCCACCAGTGATTTAGGGGGACTAGCGGGATCTAAGGGCCTTCACAATGAGCAGTTCTTC. This codes for CATSDLGGLAGSKGLHNEQFF.